This T cell receptor (beta chain) was identified during a study of CD8 T cells in ankylosing spondylitis. General study results and limits: Ankylosing spondylitis blood appeared to be characterized by a TCR beta motif of roughly eight highly homologous variants.

TCRdb itself ran the 5' RACE reads through MiXCR, one entry per CDR3 protein. Among roughly 490,000 distinct CDR3 sequences listed, approximately 5.3% were seen once. This clonotype was seen many times. As yet, its antigen is unknown. V was pared by 0 bases and J by 0 bases, with 8 bases between. The CDR3 contains 15 residues. Per germline, CDR1 MNHEY and CDR2 SVGAGI. Sequenced: blood, either unsorted or a sorted T cell fraction (not recorded which). This TCR derives from a male donor with ankylosing spondylitis. This chain connects TRBV6-5 to TRBJ1-2; tentatively, D is TRBD1 (6 bases). CDR3 in amino acids: CASSYSGDTNYGYTF. Here the CDR3 DNA reads TGTGCCAGCAGTTACTCGGGGGACACTAACTATGGCTACACCTTC.